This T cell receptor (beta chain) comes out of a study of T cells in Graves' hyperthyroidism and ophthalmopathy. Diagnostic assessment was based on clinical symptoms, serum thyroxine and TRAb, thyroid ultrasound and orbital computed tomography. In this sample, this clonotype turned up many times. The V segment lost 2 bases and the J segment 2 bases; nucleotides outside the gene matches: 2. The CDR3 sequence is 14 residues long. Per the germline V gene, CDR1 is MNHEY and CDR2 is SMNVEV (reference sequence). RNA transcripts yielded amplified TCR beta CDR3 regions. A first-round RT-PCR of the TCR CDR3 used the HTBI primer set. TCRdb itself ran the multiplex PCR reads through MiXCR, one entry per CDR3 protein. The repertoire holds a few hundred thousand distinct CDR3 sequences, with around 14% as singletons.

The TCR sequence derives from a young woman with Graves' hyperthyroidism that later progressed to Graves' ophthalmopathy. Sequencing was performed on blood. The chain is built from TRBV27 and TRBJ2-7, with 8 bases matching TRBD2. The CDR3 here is CASSLGGRPYEQYF. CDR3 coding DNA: TGTGCCAGCAGTTTAGGCGGGAGGCCCTACGAGCAGTACTTC.